The TCR beta chain under discussion was sequenced for a study of OX40 agonist ivuxolimab in advanced cancers. Across the study: Ivuxolimab, an agonistic anti-OX40 (CD134) antibody, was given to patients.

This clone was seen only once. The repertoire was sequenced with immunoSEQ multiplex PCR; TCRdb's copy has only in-frame clones and lacks some. The sample yields 65,000 to 90,000 clones, 75% to 95% seen once. This TCR was sampled from an adult with an advanced solid tumor such as melanoma, head and neck, liver or kidney cancer. This specimen was CD4+ or CD8+ T cells sorted from blood, taken in a trial of the OX40 agonist ivuxolimab.

CDR3 nucleotides: TGTGCCAGCAGGGGGTTATACAATGAGCAGTTCTTC. It is translated as CASRGLYNEQFF. This chain uses TRBV27 with TRBJ2-1; D gene uncertain. Germline CDR1 MNHEY, CDR2 SMNVEV (reference sequence). Trimming left V 6 bases short and J 4 bases short, with 7 bases between. The CDR3 loop spans 12 amino acids.